The source of this T cell receptor (beta chain) is a study of cytomegalovirus exposure and HLA in healthy donors. Study at large: The Caucasian-associated ancestry cluster held over 80% of approximately 400 genotyped donors.

As concerns this clone: Its antigen remains unknown.

60 Vbeta and 13 Jbeta primers were used in PCR. Libraries were prepared by immunoSEQ multiplex PCR; TCRdb keeps only in-frame clonotypes and omits some of them. The sample has approximately 92,000 clones; 81% are singletons. The germline V gene encodes CDR1 MDHEN and CDR2 SYDVKM. V shed 8 bases and J 4 bases; nucleotides not matched to a gene: 9. The length of the CDR3 is 14 residues. Broader study findings: Some highly shared sequence variants likely arose as a pipeline artifact. TCR beta chains numbering some 160 were designated cytomegalovirus-associated. The majority of TCR sequences were rare, yet some public TCRs appeared in many donors.

The clonotype comes from a woman in her 70s in good health and CMV-seropositive. Sequences were obtained from PBMCs. This sequence joins TRBV28 and TRBJ2-5; 8 bases are shared with TRBD1. This CDR3 reads CASGNSGGGETQYF. The DNA for the CDR3 is TGTGCCAGCGGAAACTCAGGGGGCGGAGAGACCCAGTACTTC.